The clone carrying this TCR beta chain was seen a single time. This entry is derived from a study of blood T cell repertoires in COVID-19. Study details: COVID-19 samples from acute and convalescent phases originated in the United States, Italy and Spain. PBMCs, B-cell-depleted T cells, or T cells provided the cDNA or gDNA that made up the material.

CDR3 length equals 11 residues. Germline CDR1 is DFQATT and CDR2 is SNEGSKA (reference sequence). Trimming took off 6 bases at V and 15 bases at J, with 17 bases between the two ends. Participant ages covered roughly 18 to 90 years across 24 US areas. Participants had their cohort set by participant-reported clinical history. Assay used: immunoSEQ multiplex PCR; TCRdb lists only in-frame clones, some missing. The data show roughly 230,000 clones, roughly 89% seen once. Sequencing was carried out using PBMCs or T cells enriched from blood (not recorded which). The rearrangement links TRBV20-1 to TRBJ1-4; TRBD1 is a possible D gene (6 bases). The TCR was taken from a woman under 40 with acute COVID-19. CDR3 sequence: CSAKSGRDMFF. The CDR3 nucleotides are TGCAGTGCCAAATCGGGCCGGGACATGTTTTTT.